Sequencing of this T cell receptor beta chain was carried out in a study of CD8 T cells in Susac syndrome. RNA totalling roughly 0.45 to 1 ug underwent reverse transcription with random hexamers. In TCRdb, the immunoSEQ multiplex PCR reads were re-called with MiXCR into one record per CDR3 protein. This sample has fewer than 350,000 distinct CDR3 sequences; 65% to 90% occur once, and the top ten carry 0.21%. The CDR3 loop spans 17 amino acids. The V gene end was trimmed by 5 bases and the J gene end by 2 bases; junction bases not matched to a gene: 15. Germline assignment: CDR1 MDHEN and CDR2 SYDVKM.

Sample: CD8+ T cells from PBMCs. The chain combines TRBV28 with TRBJ2-7; 7 nucleotides agree with TRBD1. The TCR was taken from a human donor with multiple sclerosis. The CDR3 loop is CASSPDLSGTAPYEQYF. As DNA, the CDR3 is TGTGCCAGCAGTCCCGATCTTTCCGGGACAGCGCCCTACGAGCAGTACTTC.